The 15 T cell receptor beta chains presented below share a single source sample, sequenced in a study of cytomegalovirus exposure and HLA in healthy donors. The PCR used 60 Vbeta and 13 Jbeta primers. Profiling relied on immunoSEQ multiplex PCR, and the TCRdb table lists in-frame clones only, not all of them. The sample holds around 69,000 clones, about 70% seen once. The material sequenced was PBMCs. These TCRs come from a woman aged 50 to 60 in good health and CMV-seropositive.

Here the CDR3 reads CASSPLQGAVDEQFF. The CDR3 DNA is TGCGCCAGCAGCCCGTTACAGGGGGCGGTAGATGAGCAGTTCTTC. The rearrangement links TRBV5-1 to TRBJ2-1; 9 bases line up with TRBD1. V lost 4 bases and J lost 8; bases outside the gene matches: 10. Germline assignment: CDR1 SGHRS and CDR2 YFSETQ. The CDR3 runs to 15 residues.

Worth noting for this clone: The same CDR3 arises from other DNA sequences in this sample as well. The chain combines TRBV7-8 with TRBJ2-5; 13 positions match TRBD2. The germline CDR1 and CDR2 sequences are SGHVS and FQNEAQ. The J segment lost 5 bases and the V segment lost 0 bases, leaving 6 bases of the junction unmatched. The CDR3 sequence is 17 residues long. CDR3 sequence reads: CASSLAGLAGVQETQYF. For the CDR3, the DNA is TGTGCCAGCAGCTTAGCCGGACTAGCGGGGGTTCAGGAGACCCAGTACTTC.

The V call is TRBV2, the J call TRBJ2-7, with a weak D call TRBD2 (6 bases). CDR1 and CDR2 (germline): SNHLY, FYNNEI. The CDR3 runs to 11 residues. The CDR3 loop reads CVLDGGYEQYF. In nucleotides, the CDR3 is TGTGTCCTCGACGGGGGATACGAGCAGTACTTC.

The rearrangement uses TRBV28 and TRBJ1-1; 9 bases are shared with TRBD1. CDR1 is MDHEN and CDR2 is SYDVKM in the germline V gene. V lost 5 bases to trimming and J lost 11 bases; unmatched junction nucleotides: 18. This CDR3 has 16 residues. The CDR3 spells CASSPTGGTQVFRAFF. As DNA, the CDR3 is TGTGCCAGCAGTCCGACAGGGGGTACTCAGGTGTTTAGGGCTTTCTTT.

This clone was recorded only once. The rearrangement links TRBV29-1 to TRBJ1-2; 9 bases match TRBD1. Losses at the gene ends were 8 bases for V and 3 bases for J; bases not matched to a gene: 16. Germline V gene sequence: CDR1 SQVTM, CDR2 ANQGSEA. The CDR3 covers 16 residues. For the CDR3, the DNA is TGCAGCTCCGCCCGGGGTTCGACAGGGGGGGACTATGGCTACACCTTC. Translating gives CSSARGSTGGDYGYTF.

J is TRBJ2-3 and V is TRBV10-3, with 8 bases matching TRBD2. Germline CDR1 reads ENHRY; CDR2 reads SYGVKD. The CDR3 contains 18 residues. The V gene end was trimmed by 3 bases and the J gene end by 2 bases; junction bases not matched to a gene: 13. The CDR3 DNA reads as TGTGCCATCAGTGACTCCGGGGGGCTAGCGGGTATCACAGATACGCAGTATTTT. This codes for CAISDSGGLAGITDTQYF.

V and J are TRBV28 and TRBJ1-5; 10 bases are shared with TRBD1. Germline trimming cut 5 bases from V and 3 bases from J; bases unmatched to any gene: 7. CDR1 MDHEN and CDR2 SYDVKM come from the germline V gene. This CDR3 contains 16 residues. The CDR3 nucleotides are TGTGCCAGCAGTACCTGGACAGGGGGGAACAATCAGCCCCAGCATTTT. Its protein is CASSTWTGGNNQPQHF.

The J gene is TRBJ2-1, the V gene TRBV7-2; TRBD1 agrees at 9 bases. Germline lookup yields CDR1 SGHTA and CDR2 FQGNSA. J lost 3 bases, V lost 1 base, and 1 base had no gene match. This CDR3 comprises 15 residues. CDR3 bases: TGTGCCAGCAGCTTAGGGGACAGGGACTACAATGAGCAGTTCTTC. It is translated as CASSLGDRDYNEQFF.

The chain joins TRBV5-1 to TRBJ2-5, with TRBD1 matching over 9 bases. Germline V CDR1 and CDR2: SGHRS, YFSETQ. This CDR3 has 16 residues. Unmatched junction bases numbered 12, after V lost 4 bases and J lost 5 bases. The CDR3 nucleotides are TGCGCCAGCAGCCCAGGGACAGGGTTGGTAGTCGAGACCCAGTACTTC. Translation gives CASSPGTGLVVETQYF.

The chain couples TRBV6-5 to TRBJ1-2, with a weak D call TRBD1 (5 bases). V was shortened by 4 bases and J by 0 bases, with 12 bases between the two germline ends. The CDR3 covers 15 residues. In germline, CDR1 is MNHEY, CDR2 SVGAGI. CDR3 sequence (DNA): TGTGCCAGCAGTTTGACAGACAGTTCTAACTATGGCTACACCTTC. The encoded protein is CASSLTDSSNYGYTF.

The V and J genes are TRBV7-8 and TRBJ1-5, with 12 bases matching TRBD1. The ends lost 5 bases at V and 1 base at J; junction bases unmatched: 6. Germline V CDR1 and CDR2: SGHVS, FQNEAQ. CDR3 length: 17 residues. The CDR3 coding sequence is TGTGCCAGCAGCCCGGGACAGGGGGCGAACAGCAATCAGCCCCAGCATTTT. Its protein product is CASSPGQGANSNQPQHF.

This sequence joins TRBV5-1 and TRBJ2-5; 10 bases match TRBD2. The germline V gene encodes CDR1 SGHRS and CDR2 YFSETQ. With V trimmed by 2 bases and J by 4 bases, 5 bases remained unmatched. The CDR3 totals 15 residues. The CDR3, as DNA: TGCGCCAGCAGCTTCACCGGGACTAGCGCAGAGACCCAGTACTTC. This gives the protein CASSFTGTSAETQYF. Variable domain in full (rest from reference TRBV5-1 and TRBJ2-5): KAGVTQTPRYLIKTRGQQVTLSCSPISGHRSVSWYQQTPGQGLQFLFEYFSETQRNKGNFPGRFSGRQFSNSRSEMNVSTLELGDSALYLCASSFTGTSAETQYFGPGTRLLVL.

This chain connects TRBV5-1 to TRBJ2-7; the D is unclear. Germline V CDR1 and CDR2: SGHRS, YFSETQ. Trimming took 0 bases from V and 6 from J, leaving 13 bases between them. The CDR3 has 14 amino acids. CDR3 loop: CASSLDLPLSEQYF. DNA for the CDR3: TGCGCCAGCAGCTTGGATCTCCCTTTGAGCGAGCAGTACTTC.

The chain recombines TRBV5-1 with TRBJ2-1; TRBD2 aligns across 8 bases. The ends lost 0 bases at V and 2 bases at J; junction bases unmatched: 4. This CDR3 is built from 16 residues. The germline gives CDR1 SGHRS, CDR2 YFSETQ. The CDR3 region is CASSLATSGAYNEQFF. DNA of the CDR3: TGCGCCAGCAGCTTGGCTACTAGCGGCGCCTACAATGAGCAGTTCTTC.

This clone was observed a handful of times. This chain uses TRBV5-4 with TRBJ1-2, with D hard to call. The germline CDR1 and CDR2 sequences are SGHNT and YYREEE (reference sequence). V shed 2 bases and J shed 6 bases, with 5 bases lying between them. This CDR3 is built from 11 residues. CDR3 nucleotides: TGTGCCAGCAGCTTACAGAATGGCTACACCTTC. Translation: CASSLQNGYTF.